Only a few counts were recorded for the clone carrying this T cell receptor (beta chain). Its antigen is still unknown. This entry comes from a study of blood T cells in healthy people across ages. Study-wide findings and caveats: TCR beta diversity per million T cells fell roughly linearly with age.

The CDR3 covers 15 residues. The V and J ends lost 4 bases and 3 bases, in that order; junction bases with no gene match: 9. Germline loops: CDR1 SEHNR, CDR2 FQNEAQ (reference sequence). Aged roughly 6 to 90, donors were systemically healthy Caucasians from Russia. Total RNA was isolated from each sample in quantities of at least 6 micrograms. For the second PCR, which ran for roughly 6 to 12 cycles, a sample-barcoded 5' primer and a J-beta primer mix were used. TCRdb fed the 5' RACE reads into MiXCR, producing one record per CDR3 protein. This table holds roughly 1,800,000 distinct CDR3 sequences, roughly 49% found once.

V is TRBV7-9 and J is TRBJ2-7; 7 bases match TRBD1. The material sequenced was blood. The TCR was taken from a middle-aged woman in good health. DNA of the CDR3: TGTGCCAGCAGCTCCGGACAGGCGACCTTCTACGAGCAGTACTTC. Translating it yields CASSSGQATFYEQYF.